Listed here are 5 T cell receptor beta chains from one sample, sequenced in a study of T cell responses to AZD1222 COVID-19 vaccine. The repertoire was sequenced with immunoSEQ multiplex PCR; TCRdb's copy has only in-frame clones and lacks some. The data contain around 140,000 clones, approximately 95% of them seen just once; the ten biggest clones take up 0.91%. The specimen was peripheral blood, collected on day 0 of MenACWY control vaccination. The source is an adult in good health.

CDR3: CASSQDIRHQETQYF. CDR3 DNA sequence: TGTGCCAGCAGCCAAGACATCAGACACCAAGAGACCCAGTACTTC. This rearrangement joins TRBV4-2 to TRBJ2-5, with D hard to call. V was pared by 0 bases and J by 0 bases, with 8 bases between. The CDR3 is made up of 15 amino acids. The germline CDR1 and CDR2 sequences are LGHNA and YNFKEQ.

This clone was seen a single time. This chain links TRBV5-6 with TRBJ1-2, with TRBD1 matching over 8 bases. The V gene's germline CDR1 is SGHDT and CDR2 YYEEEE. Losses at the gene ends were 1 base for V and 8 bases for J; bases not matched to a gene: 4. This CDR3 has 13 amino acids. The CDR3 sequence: CASSLLGDRGYTF. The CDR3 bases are TGTGCCAGCAGCTTGCTCGGGGACAGGGGCTACACCTTC.

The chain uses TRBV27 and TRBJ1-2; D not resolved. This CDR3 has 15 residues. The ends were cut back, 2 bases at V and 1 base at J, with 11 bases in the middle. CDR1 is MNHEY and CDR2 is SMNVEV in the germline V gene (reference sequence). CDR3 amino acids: CASSLGRGNNYGYTF. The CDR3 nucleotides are TGTGCCAGCAGTTTAGGGAGAGGGAATAACTATGGCTACACCTTC.

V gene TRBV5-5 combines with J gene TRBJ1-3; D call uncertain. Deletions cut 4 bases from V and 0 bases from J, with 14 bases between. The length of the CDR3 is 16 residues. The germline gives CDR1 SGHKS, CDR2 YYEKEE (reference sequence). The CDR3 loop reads CASSEALGISGNTIYF. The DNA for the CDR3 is TGTGCCAGCAGCGAGGCTTTGGGAATCTCTGGAAACACCATATATTTT. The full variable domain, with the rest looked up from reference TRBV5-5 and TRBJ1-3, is DAGVTQSPTHLIKTRGQQVTLRCSPISGHKSVSWYQQVLGQGPQFIFQYYEKEERGRGNFPDRFSARQFPNYSSELNVNALLLGDSALYLCASSEALGISGNTIYFGEGSWLTVV.

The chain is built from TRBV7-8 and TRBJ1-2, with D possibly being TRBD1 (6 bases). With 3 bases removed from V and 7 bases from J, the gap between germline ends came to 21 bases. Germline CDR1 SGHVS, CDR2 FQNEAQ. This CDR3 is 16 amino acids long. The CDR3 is CASSFAGGTGHGGYTF. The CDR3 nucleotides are TGTGCCAGCAGCTTCGCGGGGGGCACAGGACACGGTGGCTACACCTTC.